The rows below give T cell receptor beta chains drawn from one sample of a study of blood T cell repertoires in COVID-19. Method: immunoSEQ multiplex PCR; TCRdb's copy keeps in-frame clones and lacks some. The sample consists of approximately 220,000 clones, 80% to 90% of them appearing once. Material: peripheral blood. These receptor sequences come from a man aged 55 to 69 who had recovered from COVID-19. Both conserved end residues are part of each CDR3. The order of the fields is clone size, J gene, V gene, D gene, CDR3 protein, CDR3 DNA. A D gene is named only where the DNA matches it firmly. The size entry is marked missing in some rows and otherwise reads once, few, many or a size class.

>.|TRBJ1-4|TRBV6-5|TRBD1
CASRDRGTNEKLFF
TGTGCCAGCAGAGACAGGGGGACTAATGAAAAACTGTTTTTT
>.|TRBJ2-3|TRBV5-1|.
CASSSTVPTDTQYF
TGCGCCAGCAGCTCCACAGTCCCCACAGATACGCAGTATTTT
>.|TRBJ2-3|TRBV6-5|TRBD2
CASTGRGGSTDTQYF
TGTGCCAGCACGGGGCGGGGGGGGAGCACAGATACGCAGTATTTT
>.|TRBJ1-6|TRBV6-5|.
CASSYFLGRANSPLHF
TGTGCCAGCAGTTACTTCCTGGGGAGGGCTAATTCACCCCTCCACTTT
>once|TRBJ2-2|TRBV19|TRBD2
CASSMLAGVTGELFF
TGTGCCAGTAGTATGCTAGCGGGAGTTACCGGGGAGCTGTTTTTT
>.|TRBJ2-2|TRBV19|TRBD1
CASQESTGGLNTGELFF
TGTGCCAGTCAGGAATCGACAGGGGGCTTAAACACCGGGGAGCTGTTTTTT
>once|TRBJ1-1|TRBV10-3|TRBD1
CAISGTGMRTEAFF
TGTGCCATCAGTGGGACAGGGATGAGGACTGAAGCTTTCTTT
>once|TRBJ1-1|TRBV24-1|TRBD1
CATSDNRGQAEAFF
TGTGCCACCAGTGATAACAGGGGGCAGGCTGAAGCTTTCTTT
>few|TRBJ1-2|TRBV6-5|TRBD1
CASKGTGLDYGYTF
TGTGCCAGCAAAGGGACAGGGTTGGACTATGGCTACACCTTC
>.|TRBJ2-7|TRBV6-5|.
CASGRSSRLNYEQYF
TGTGCCAGCGGTCGTAGTTCTCGCTTAAACTACGAGCAGTACTTC
>.|TRBJ1-1|TRBV11-2|.
CASSLVFWGDTEAFF
TGTGCCAGCAGCTTAGTCTTTTGGGGAGACACTGAAGCTTTCTTT
>.|TRBJ2-3|TRBV2|.
CASDEIQRTLGDTQYF
TGTGCCAGCGATGAAATTCAGCGCACCTTGGGAGATACGCAGTATTTT
>.|TRBJ1-5|TRBV19|.
CASRIADQPQHF
TGTGCCAGTAGGATAGCCGATCAGCCCCAGCATTTT
>.|TRBJ2-7|TRBV27|TRBD2
CASSWAGSWGGEQYF
TGTGCCAGCAGCTGGGCCGGGTCCTGGGGAGGGGAGCAGTACTTC
>.|TRBJ1-2|TRBV30|.
CAWSVSGGYGYTF
TGTGCCTGGAGTGTTTCGGGGGGCTATGGCTACACCTTC
>.|TRBJ2-5|TRBV2|.
CASSDVGAQETQYF
TGTGCCAGCAGTGATGTAGGGGCCCAAGAGACCCAGTACTTC
>.|TRBJ1-2|TRBV5-6|TRBD1
CASGLDRAHGYTF
TGTGCCAGCGGCCTCGACAGGGCCCATGGCTACACCTTC
>.|TRBJ2-7|TRBV6-5|TRBD1
CASSYPIDRDSYEQYF
TGTGCCAGCAGTTACCCTATCGACAGGGATTCATACGAGCAGTACTTC
>.|TRBJ2-2|TRBV6-5|TRBD1
CASVTGTGSTGELFF
TGTGCCAGCGTGACCGGGACAGGGAGCACCGGGGAGCTGTTTTTT
>.|TRBJ1-2|TRBV7-9|TRBD1
CASSLTGGGYTF
TGTGCCAGCAGCTTAACAGGGGGAGGCTACACCTTC
>.|TRBJ1-5|TRBV7-2|.
CASSPGPTAGSQPQHF
TGTGCCAGCAGCCCGGGACCCACCGCCGGGAGTCAGCCCCAGCATTTT
>.|TRBJ2-2|TRBV20-1|TRBD1
CSASGVTGRNGELFF
TGCAGTGCTAGTGGAGTGACAGGGCGGAACGGGGAGCTGTTTTTT
>.|TRBJ1-1|TRBV28|.
CASREQVRNTEAFF
TGTGCCAGCAGGGAACAGGTCCGGAACACTGAAGCTTTCTTT
>.|TRBJ1-3|TRBV9|.
CASSVDPGPSGNTIYF
TGTGCCAGCAGCGTAGATCCAGGGCCCTCTGGAAACACCATATATTTT
>.|TRBJ2-3|TRBV7-3|.
CASSLRQGETDTQYF
TGTGCCAGCAGCTTACGGCAGGGTGAGACAGATACGCAGTATTTT
>.|TRBJ2-5|TRBV19|.
CASSKEETQYF
TGTGCCAGTAGTAAGGAGGAGACCCAGTACTTC
>.|TRBJ2-2|TRBV24-1|TRBD1
CATSDPAQGAGELFF
TGTGCCACCAGTGATCCTGCCCAGGGGGCCGGGGAGCTGTTTTTT
>.|TRBJ1-5|TRBV10-3|.
CAISRDNLSNQPQHF
TGTGCCATCAGCCGCGACAACCTTAGCAATCAGCCCCAGCATTTT
>.|TRBJ2-2|TRBV5-1|TRBD2
CASSSTSGIDTGELFF
TGCGCCAGCAGCTCGACTAGCGGGATAGACACCGGGGAGCTGTTTTTT
>.|TRBJ1-2|TRBV18|.
CASTEAEGGYTF
TGTGCCAGCACCGAGGCGGAAGGAGGCTACACCTTC
>once|TRBJ1-3|TRBV6-6|.
CASRPSGGSGNTIYF
TGTGCCAGCAGACCTTCGGGGGGGTCTGGAAACACCATATATTTT
>.|TRBJ2-3|TRBV18|.
CASSWDGGDTQYF
TGTGCCAGCTCATGGGACGGAGGGGATACGCAGTATTTT
>.|TRBJ1-1|TRBV6-4|.
CASSDSYGGNTAAFF
TGTGCCAGCAGTGACTCGTACGGGGGGAACACCGCGGCTTTCTTT
>.|TRBJ1-1|TRBV28|TRBD1
CASSRTGMNTEAFF
TGTGCCAGCAGCCGGACAGGGATGAACACTGAAGCTTTCTTT
>.|TRBJ1-6|TRBV18|.
CASSLPLNSPLHF
TGTGCCAGCTCACTACCACTGAATTCACCCCTCCACTTT
>.|TRBJ2-1|TRBV7-7|.
CASSLSRLGTGEQFF
TGTGCCAGCAGCTTATCCCGACTAGGGACCGGTGAGCAGTTCTTC
>.|TRBJ2-2|TRBV5-4|.
CASSFRVGELFF
TGTGCCAGCAGCTTTCGGGTCGGGGAGCTGTTTTTT
>.|TRBJ2-1|TRBV12-5|.
CASASGSSYNEQFF
TGTGCTAGTGCAAGCGGTAGCTCCTACAATGAGCAGTTCTTC
>.|TRBJ2-3|TRBV5-6|.
CASSLSAQTQYF
TGTGCCAGCAGCTTGTCCGCCCAGACGCAGTATTTT
>.|TRBJ1-4|TRBV11-2|.
CASSLDLWTAEIF
TGTGCCAGCAGCTTAGATCTTTGGACAGCGGAGATTTTT
>.|TRBJ2-1|TRBV18|TRBD2
CASSSAAVSGGEQFF
TGTGCCAGCTCATCCGCGGCAGTTTCGGGGGGTGAGCAGTTCTTC
>.|TRBJ1-6|TRBV2|.
CASSRQSYNSPLHF
TGTGCCAGCAGTAGACAGTCCTATAATTCACCCCTCCACTTT
>once|TRBJ2-3|TRBV6-2/TRBV6-3|.
CASSYPGSATDTQYF
TGTGCCAGCAGTTACCCAGGGTCCGCCACAGATACGCAGTATTTT
>.|TRBJ2-1|TRBV7-2|TRBD2
CASSFSSGGASYNEQFF
TGTGCCAGCAGCTTTTCTAGCGGGGGGGCCTCCTACAATGAGCAGTTCTTC
>.|TRBJ2-6|TRBV9|.
CASLRASGANVLTF
TGTGCCAGCCTACGAGCCTCTGGGGCCAACGTCCTGACTTTC
>.|TRBJ1-5|TRBV3-1/TRBV3-2|.
CASSGMRQPSNQPQHF
TGTGCCAGCAGCGGAATGCGACAGCCTAGCAATCAGCCCCAGCATTTT
>.|TRBJ1-6|TRBV24-1|.
CATSERNSPLHF
TGTGCCACCAGTGAGAGAAATTCACCCCTCCACTTT
>once|TRBJ2-1|TRBV6-6|TRBD1
CASSPSDRGKSYNEQFF
TGTGCCAGCAGTCCGAGTGACAGGGGGAAATCCTACAATGAGCAGTTCTTC
>.|TRBJ2-1|TRBV5-1|TRBD1
CASEPGTGHNEQFF
TGCGCCAGCGAACCCGGGACAGGACACAATGAGCAGTTCTTC
>once|TRBJ1-2|TRBV7-9|TRBD1
CASSGGGSRAGEGYTF
TGTGCCAGCAGCGGAGGGGGCAGTCGCGCCGGGGAGGGCTACACCTTC
>.|TRBJ2-2|TRBV27|.
CASSFEVTANTGELFF
TGTGCCAGCAGTTTCGAGGTCACCGCGAACACCGGGGAGCTGTTTTTT
>few|TRBJ1-1|TRBV18|TRBD1
CASSPADNRGPEAFF
TGTGCCAGCTCACCGGCGGACAACAGGGGACCCGAAGCTTTCTTT
>.|TRBJ2-7|TRBV19|.
CASSIGTPPGARQYF
TGTGCCAGTAGTATAGGGACCCCCCCAGGGGCGCGTCAGTACTTC
>.|TRBJ2-3|TRBV27|TRBD2
CASSFEIGAGGRSDTQYF
TGTGCCAGCAGTTTCGAGATAGGAGCGGGAGGTCGGTCAGATACGCAGTATTTT
>.|TRBJ2-6|TRBV19|.
CASSKQDSGANVLTF
TGTGCCAGTAGCAAACAGGACTCTGGGGCCAACGTCCTGACTTTC
>.|TRBJ2-5|TRBV4-2|TRBD1
CASSQSVGTGSYQETQYF
TGTGCCAGCAGCCAATCTGTAGGGACAGGGTCGTACCAAGAGACCCAGTACTTC
>few|TRBJ1-6|TRBV27|TRBD1
CASSQGQGTYNSPLHF
TGTGCCAGCAGCCAGGGACAGGGGACCTATAATTCACCCCTCCACTTT